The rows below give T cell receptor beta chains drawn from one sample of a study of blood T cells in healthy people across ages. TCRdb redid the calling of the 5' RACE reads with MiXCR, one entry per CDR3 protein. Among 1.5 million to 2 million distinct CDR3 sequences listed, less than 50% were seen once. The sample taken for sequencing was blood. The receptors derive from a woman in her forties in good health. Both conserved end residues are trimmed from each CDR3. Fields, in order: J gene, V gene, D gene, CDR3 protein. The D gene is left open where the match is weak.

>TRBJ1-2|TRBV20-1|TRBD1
SAKPTRDRGNGYT
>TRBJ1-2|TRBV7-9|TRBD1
ASSRSTGDGYT
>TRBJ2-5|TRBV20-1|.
STIGDQETQY
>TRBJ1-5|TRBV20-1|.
SAGGESNQPQH
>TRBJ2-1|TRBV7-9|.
ASSAAKEQF
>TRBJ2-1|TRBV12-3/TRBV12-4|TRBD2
ASSLLVSGGSDNEQF
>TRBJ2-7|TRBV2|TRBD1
ASSEARDRVVEQY
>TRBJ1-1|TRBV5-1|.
ASSLDRYTEAF
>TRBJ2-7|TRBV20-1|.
SAREVWAPNGEQY
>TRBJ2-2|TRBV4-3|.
ASSQDRFTGELF
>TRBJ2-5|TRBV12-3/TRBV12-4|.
ASSLSRAGSETQY
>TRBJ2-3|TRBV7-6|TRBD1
ASSLVGTGTDTQY
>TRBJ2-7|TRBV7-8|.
ASSINRVEQY